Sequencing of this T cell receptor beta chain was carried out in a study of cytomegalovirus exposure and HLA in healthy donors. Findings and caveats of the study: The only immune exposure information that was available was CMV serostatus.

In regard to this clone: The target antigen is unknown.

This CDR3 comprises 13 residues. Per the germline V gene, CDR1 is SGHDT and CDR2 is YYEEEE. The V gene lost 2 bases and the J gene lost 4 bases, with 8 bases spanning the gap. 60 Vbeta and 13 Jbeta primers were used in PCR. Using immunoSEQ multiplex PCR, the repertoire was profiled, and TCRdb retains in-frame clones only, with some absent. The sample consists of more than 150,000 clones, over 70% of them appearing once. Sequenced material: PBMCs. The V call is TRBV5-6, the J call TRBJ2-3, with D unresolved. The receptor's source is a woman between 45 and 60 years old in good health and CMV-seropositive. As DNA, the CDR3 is TGTGCCAGCAGCTTCTTTCAGGCAGATACGCAGTATTTT. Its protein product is CASSFFQADTQYF.